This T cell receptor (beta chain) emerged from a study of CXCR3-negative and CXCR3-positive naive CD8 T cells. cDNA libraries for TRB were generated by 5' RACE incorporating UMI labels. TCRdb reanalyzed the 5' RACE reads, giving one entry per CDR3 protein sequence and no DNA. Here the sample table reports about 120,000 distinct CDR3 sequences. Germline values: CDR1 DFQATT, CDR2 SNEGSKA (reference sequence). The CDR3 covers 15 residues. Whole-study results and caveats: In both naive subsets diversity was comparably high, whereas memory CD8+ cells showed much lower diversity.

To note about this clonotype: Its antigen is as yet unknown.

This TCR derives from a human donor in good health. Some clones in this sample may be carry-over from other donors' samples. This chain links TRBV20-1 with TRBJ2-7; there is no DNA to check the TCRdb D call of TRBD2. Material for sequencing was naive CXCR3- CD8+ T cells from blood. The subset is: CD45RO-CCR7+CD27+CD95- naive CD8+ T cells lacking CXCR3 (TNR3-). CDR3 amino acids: CSARPVGDSNYEQYF.